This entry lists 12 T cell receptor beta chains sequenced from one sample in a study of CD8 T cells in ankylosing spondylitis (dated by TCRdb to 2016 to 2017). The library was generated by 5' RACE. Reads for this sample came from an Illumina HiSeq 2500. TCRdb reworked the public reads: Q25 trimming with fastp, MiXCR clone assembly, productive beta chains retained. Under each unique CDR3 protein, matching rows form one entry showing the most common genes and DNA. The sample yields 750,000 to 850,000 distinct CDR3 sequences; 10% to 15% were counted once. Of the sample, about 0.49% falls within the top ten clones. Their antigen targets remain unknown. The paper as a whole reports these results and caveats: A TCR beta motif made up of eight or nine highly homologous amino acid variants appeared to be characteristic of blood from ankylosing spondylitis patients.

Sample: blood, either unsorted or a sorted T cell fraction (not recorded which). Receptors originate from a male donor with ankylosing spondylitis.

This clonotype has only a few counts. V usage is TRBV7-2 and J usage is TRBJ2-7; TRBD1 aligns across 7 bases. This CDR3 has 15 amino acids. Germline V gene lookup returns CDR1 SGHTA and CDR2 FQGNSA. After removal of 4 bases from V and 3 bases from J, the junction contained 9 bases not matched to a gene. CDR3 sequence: CASSSGRGNIYEQYF. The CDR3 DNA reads TGTGCCAGCAGCTCGGGCAGGGGGAATATCTACGAGCAGTACTTC.

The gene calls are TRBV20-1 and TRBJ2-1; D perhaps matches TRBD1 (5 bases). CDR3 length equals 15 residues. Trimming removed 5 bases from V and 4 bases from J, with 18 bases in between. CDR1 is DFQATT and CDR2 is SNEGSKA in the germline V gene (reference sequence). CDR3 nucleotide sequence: TGCAGTGCTCCCGGACCACTACGACAGTACAATGAGCAGTTCTTC. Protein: CSAPGPLRQYNEQFF.

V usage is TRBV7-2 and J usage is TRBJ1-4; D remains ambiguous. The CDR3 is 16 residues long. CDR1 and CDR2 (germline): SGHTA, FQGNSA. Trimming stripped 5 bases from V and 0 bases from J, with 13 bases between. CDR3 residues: CASSKRTVATNEKLFF. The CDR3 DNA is TGTGCCAGCAGCAAGCGGACGGTTGCAACTAATGAAAAACTGTTTTTT.

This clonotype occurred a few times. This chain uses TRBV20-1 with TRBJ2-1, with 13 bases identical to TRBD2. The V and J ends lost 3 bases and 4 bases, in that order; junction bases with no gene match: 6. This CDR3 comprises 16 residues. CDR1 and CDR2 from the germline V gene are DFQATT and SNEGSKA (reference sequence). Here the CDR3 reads CSARAPTSGGYNEQFF. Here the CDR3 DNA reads TGCAGTGCTAGGGCCCCGACTAGCGGGGGGTACAATGAGCAGTTCTTC.

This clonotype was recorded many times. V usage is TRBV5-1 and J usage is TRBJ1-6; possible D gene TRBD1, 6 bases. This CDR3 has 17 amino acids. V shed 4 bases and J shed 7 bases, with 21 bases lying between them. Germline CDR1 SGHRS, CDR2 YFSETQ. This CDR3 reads CASSPGRGARENSPLHF. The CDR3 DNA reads TGCGCCAGCAGCCCCGGACGGGGGGCGAGAGAAAATTCACCCCTCCACTTT.

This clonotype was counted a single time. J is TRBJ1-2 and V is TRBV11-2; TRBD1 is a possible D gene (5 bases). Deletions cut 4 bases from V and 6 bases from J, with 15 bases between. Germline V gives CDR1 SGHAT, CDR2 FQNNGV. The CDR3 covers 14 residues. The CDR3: CASSSWRGENGYTF. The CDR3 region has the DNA TGTGCCAGCAGCTCCTGGCGGGGGGAGAATGGCTACACCTTC.

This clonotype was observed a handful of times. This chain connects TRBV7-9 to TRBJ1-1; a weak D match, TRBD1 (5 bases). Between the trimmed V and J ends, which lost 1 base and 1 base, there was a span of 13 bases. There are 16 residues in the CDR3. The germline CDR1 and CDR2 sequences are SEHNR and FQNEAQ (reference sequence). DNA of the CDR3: TGTGCCAGCAGCTTAGGGGTCGGCAGGGCGAACACTGAAGCTTTCTTT. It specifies CASSLGVGRANTEAFF.

The CDR3 loop reads CASSLLKSYTDTQYF. CDR3 DNA sequence: TGTGCCAGCAGCTTACTTAAGAGTTACACAGATACGCAGTATTTT. The chain links TRBV11-1 to TRBJ2-3; D uncertain. In germline, CDR1 is SGHAT, CDR2 FQDESV (reference sequence). The V gene lost 2 bases and the J gene lost 2 bases, with 11 bases spanning the gap. CDR3 length: 15 residues. Based on the CDR3 plus reference TRBV11-1 and TRBJ2-3, the full variable domain is EAEVAQSPRYKITEKSQAVAFWCDPISGHATLYWYRQILGQGPELLVQFQDESVVDDSQLPKDRFSAERLKGVDSTLKIQPAELGDSAMYLCASSLLKSYTDTQYFGPGTRLTVL.

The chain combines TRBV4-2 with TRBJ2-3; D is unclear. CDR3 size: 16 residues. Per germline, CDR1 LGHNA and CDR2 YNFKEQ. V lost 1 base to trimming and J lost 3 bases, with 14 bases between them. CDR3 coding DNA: TGTGCCAGCAGCCAAGTCGGGCGGAGCGCAACAGATACGCAGTATTTT. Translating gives CASSQVGRSATDTQYF.

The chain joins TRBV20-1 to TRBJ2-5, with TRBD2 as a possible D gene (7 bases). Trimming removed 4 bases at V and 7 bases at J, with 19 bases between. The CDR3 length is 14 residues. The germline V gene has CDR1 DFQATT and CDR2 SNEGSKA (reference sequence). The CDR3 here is CSAMAEGGVGTQYF. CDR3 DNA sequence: TGCAGTGCTATGGCCGAAGGGGGGGTTGGGACCCAGTACTTC.

The chain's CDR3 is CSARVTGADGYTF. The DNA of the CDR3 is TGCAGTGCTAGGGTGACAGGGGCAGATGGCTACACCTTC. The rearrangement links TRBV20-1 to TRBJ1-2, with 8 positions matching TRBD1. The junction had 6 bases not matched to a gene; V was cut back by 3 bases and J by 6 bases. CDR1 DFQATT and CDR2 SNEGSKA come from the germline V gene (reference sequence). The CDR3 is 13 residues long.

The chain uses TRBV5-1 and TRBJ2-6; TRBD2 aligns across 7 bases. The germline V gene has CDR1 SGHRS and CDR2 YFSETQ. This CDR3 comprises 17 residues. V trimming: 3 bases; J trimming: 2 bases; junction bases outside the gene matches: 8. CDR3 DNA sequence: TGCGCCAGCAGCTACGGGGGGTTCCGGGCTGGGGCCAACGTCCTGACTTTC. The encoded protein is CASSYGGFRAGANVLTF.